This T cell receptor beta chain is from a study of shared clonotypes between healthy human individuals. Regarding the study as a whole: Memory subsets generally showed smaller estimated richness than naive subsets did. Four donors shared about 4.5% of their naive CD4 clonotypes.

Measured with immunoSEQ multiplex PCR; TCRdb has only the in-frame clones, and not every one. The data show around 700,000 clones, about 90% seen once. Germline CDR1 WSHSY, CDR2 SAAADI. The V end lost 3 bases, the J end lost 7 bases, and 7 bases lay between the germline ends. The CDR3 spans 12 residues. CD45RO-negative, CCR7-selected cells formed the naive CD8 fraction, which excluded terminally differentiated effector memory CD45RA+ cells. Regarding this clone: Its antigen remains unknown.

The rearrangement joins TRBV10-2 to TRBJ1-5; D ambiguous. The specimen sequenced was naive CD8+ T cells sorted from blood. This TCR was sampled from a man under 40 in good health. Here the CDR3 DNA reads TGCGCCAGCAGTGAAAATTTACAGCCCCAGCATTTT. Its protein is CASSENLQPQHF.